What follows describes a single T cell receptor (beta chain). Its antigen remains unknown. Trimming took 4 bases from V and 3 from J; bases not matched to a gene: 12. The CDR3 runs to 17 residues. Looked up from germline, CDR1 is SGHDT and CDR2 is YYEEEE. These data belong to a study of CD8 T cells in ankylosing spondylitis. Overall study findings and caveats: Within matched ankylosing spondylitis synovial fluid, disease-linked clones were reportedly significantly enriched.

Via MiXCR, TCRdb re-called the 5' RACE reads, giving one row per CDR3 protein. The table shows nearly 250,000 distinct CDR3 sequences, with about 30% occurring only once. Material for sequencing was blood, either unsorted or a sorted T cell fraction (not recorded which). This receptor was taken from a male donor with ankylosing spondylitis or in good health (not recorded which). The V call is TRBV5-6, the J call TRBJ1-2, with TRBD1 matching over 10 bases. As DNA, the CDR3 is TGTGCCAGCAGCCGCGACCTGACAGGGGGCGGTGACTATGGCTACACCTTC. It encodes CASSRDLTGGGDYGYTF. The full variable domain, completed using reference TRBV5-6 and TRBJ1-2, is DAGVTQSPTHLIKTRGQQVTLRCSPKSGHDTVSWYQQALGQGPQFIFQYYEEEERQRGNFPDRFSGHQFPNYSSELNVNALLLGDSALYLCASSRDLTGGGDYGYTFGSGTRLTVV.